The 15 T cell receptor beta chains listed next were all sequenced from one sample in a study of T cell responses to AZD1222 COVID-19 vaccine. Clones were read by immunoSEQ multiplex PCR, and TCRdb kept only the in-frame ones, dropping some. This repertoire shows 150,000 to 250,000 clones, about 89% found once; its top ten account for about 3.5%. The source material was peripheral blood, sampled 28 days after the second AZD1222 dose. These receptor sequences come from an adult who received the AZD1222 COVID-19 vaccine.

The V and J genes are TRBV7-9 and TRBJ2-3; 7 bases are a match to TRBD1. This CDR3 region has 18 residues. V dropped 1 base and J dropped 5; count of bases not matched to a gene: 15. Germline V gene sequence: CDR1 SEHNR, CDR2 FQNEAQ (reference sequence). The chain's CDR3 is CASSLVSTGEFFGDTQYF. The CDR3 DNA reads TGTGCCAGCAGCTTAGTATCTACAGGGGAGTTCTTCGGAGATACGCAGTATTTT.

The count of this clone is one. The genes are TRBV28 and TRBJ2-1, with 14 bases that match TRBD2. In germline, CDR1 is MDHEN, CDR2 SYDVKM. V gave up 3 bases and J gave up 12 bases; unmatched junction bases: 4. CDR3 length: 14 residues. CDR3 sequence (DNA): TGTGCCAGCAGTTTCCCCGGGACTAGCGGGGGGCAGTTCTTC. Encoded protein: CASSFPGTSGGQFF. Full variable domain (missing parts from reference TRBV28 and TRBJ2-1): DVKVTQSSRYLVKRTGEKVFLECVQDMDHENMFWYRQDPGLGLRLIYFSYDVKMKEKGDIPEGYSVSREKKERFSLILESASTNQTSMYLCASSFPGTSGGQFFGPGTRLTVL.

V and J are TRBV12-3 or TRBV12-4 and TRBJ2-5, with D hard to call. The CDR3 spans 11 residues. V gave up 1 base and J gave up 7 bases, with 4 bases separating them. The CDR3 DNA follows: TGTGCCAGCAGTTTAGGCGGGACCCAGTACTTC. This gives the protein CASSLGGTQYF.

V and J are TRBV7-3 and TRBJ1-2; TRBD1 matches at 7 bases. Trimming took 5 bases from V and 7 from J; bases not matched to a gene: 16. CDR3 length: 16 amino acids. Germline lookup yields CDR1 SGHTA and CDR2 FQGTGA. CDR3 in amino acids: CASSVEGGAIPIGYTF. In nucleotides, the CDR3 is TGTGCCAGCAGCGTCGAAGGGGGCGCCATCCCTATTGGCTACACCTTC.

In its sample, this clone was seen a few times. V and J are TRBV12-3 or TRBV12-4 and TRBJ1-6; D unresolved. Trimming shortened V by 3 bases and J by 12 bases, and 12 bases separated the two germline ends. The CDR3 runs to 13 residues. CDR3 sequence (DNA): TGTGCCAGCAGTTTGGGTGGACCGGGACCCCTCCACTTT. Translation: CASSLGGPGPLHF.

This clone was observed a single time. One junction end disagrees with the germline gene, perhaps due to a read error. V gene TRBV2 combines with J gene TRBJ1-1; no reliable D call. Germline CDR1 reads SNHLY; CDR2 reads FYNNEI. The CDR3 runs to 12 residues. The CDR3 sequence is CASSEDSPRPNF. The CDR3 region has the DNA TGTGCCAGCAGTGAAGATAGCCCGAGGCCAAACTTT. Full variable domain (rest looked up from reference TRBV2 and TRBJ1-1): EPEVTQTPSHQVTQMGQEVILRCVPISNHLYFYWYRQILGQKVEFLVSFYNNEISEKSEIFDDQFSVERPDGSNFTLKIRSTKLEDSAMYFCASSEDSPRPNFGQGTRLTVV.

The CDR3 reads CAWSVGRTSGNTIYF. In DNA, the CDR3 is TGTGCCTGGAGTGTCGGACGGACCTCTGGAAACACCATATATTTT. This chain connects TRBV30 to TRBJ1-3; unclear D gene. This CDR3 spans 15 amino acids. V shed 0 bases and J shed 0 bases, with 9 bases lying between them. Germline-derived CDR1 and CDR2 are GTSNPN and SVGIG (reference sequence).

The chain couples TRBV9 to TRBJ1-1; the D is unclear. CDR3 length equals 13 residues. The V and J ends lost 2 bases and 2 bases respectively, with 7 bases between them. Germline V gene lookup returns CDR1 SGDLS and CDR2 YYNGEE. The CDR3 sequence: CASSVDSNTEAFF. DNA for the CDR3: TGTGCCAGCAGCGTCGATAGTAACACTGAAGCTTTCTTT.

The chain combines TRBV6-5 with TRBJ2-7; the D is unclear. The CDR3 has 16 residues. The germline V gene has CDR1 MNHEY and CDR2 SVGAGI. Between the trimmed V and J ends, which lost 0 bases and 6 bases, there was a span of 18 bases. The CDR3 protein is CASSYSNPTLKSEQYF. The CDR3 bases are TGTGCCAGCAGTTACTCGAACCCGACCTTGAAGTCCGAGCAGTACTTC.

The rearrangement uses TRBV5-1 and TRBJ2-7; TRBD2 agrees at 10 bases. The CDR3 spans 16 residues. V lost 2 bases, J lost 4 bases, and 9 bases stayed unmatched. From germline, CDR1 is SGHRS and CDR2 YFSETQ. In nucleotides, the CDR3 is TGCGCCAGCAGCTTTGGGAGAGCGGGAGGGCCTTACGAGCAGTACTTC. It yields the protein CASSFGRAGGPYEQYF.

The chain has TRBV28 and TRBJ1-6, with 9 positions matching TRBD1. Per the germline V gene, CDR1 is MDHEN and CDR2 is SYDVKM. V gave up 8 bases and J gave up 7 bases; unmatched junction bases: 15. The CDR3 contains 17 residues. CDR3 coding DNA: TGTGCCAGCGTATCCGCCGCCGGGACAGGGACGAATTCACCCCTCCACTTT. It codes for CASVSAAGTGTNSPLHF. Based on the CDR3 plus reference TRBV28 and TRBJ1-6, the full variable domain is DVKVTQSSRYLVKRTGEKVFLECVQDMDHENMFWYRQDPGLGLRLIYFSYDVKMKEKGDIPEGYSVSREKKERFSLILESASTNQTSMYLCASVSAAGTGTNSPLHFGNGTRLTVT.

CDR3 in DNA: TGTGCCAGCAGGACAGGGGCCTTTAATGAAAAACTGTTTTTT. Translation: CASRTGAFNEKLFF. This chain uses TRBV27 with TRBJ1-4; 8 nucleotides match TRBD1. Germline CDR1 reads MNHEY; CDR2 reads SMNVEV (reference sequence). CDR3 length equals 14 residues. V dropped 6 bases and J dropped 4; count of bases not matched to a gene: 4.

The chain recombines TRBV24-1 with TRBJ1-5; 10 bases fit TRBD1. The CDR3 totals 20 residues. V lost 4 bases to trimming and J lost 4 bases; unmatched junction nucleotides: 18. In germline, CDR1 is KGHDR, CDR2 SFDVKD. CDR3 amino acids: CATSDTPGQGSGKGNQPQHF. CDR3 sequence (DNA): TGTGCCACCAGTGACACCCCGGGACAGGGGTCGGGAAAAGGTAATCAGCCCCAGCATTTT.

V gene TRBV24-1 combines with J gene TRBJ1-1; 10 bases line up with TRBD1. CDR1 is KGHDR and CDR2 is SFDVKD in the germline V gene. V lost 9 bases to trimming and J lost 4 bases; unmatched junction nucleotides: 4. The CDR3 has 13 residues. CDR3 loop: CATRGQGSTEAFF. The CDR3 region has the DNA TGTGCCACCCGGGGACAGGGGAGCACTGAAGCTTTCTTT.

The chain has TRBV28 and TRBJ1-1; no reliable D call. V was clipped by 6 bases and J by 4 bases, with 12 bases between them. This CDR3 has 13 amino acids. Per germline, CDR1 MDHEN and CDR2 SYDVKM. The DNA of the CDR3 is TGTGCCAGCAGGAAGGGCTTTCCCACTGAAGCTTTCTTT. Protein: CASRKGFPTEAFF.